Given below is one T cell receptor beta chain in context. Which antigen it targets is not known. Base qualities are not provided; no much larger clone lies one nucleotide away. From the cysteine up to the phenylalanine, the CDR3 has a length of 16 residues. The DNA shown is the 48-base CDR3, in frame from base 1. Between the V and J ends, shortened by 5 bases and 3 bases respectively, the junction contains 16 bases. CDR1 and CDR2, per the germline V gene (reference sequence), are SEHNR and FQNEAQ. In the paper's terms, the treatment or condition label means: in vitro stimulation with specific CMV peptide epitopes to enrich CMV-specific T cells. The entry originates in a study of T cell repertoires in cytomegalovirus infection (dated by TCRdb to about 2019). About the study as a whole: Peptide stimulations targeted recently identified HLA-C-restricted CMV epitopes, whose presentation resists viral immunomodulation, together with well-studied HLA-B-restricted epitopes. Donor HLA type was relevant to the analysis, because carriage of CMV infection together with the matching HLA type was indicated by public TCR beta signatures.

Sequencing was carried out with an Illumina HiSeq 1500. Through fastp at Q25 and MiXCR, TCRdb rebuilt clones from the public reads, retaining in-frame beta chains. Every distinct CDR3 protein forms one entry, paired with its most common genes and DNA. The sample data list under 150,000 distinct CDR3 sequences, and around 30% of these were observed just once. Clones ranked in the top ten supply 41% of the sample. What the work shows at the level of the full study, not this receptor alone: The ex vivo response was dominated by HLA-C-restricted CMV-specific TCR beta clonotypes, which also provided the single most frequent clonotype in two of eight donors. In both this cohort and an independent roughly 330-donor cohort, the cumulative frequency of public TCR beta family members distinguished carriers of CMV infection plus the relevant HLA type.

Sequenced material: CD8+ T cells from cultured PBMCs, taken from culture after CMV antigen stimulation. This sequence was found in a human donor in good health (CMV status not recorded). Some clones in this sample may be carry-over from other donors' samples. The sequence is built from TRBV7-9 and TRBJ2-2; the D gene is not confidently resolved. The CDR3 loop reads CASSEQAQPYTGELFF. The sequenced DNA is TGTGCCAGCAGCGAGCAGGCGCAACCCTACACCGGGGAGCTGTTTTTT.